This T cell receptor beta chain was sequenced for a study of naive and memory T cell subsets (TCRdb year 2017). In the study overall: The figure summarizing these samples reported 10 blood donors, 7 tuberculin skin test biopsies and 3 saline control biopsies. Usually PCR2 was run as a SYBR Green qPCR and stopped at a set threshold, although low-input samples could use end-point PCR (about 6 cycles) instead. Study-level results and caveats: The potential sensitivity of the RNA-based method to TCR transcript changes with T cell activation and differentiation was acknowledged.

Library prep was done by 5' RACE. Four rounds of PCR, run with the SP2 primer together with nested alpha and beta constant region primers, were used to amplify the ligated cDNA. For the blood and skin samples, TCR RNA was reverse transcribed with SuperScript IV using primers for the alpha and beta constant regions. An oligonucleotide carrying the Illumina SP2 primer and a UMI was ligated to the cDNA 3' end using T4 RNA ligase 1. The 12-nucleotide UMI consisted of two random hexamers with an eight-base spacer between the hexamers to prevent hairpin formation. From the second PCR onward, the TCR alpha and beta chain libraries were handled separately, and dual indexing was used for multiplexing. After pooling, the indexed libraries were analyzed by capillary electrophoresis and sequenced on either an Illumina MiSeq or NextSeq. PhiX DNA at roughly 4.5-8% was added to the libraries to raise base diversity and improve cluster recognition. Regarding the original processing steps: UMIs were extracted from read 2 by Demultiplexor and combined with the TCR sequence from read 1, and reads were split according to sample indices. Decombinator identified V and J genes and V-J junctions, assigning each TCR a five-part identifier including V and J deletions. Collapsinator used UMIs to correct sequencing errors and PCR amplification heterogeneity, producing a UMI-based abundance for each TCR. Identifiers were converted to nucleotide sequence by CDR3Translator and translated to amino acids, and CDR3 regions were extracted on the basis of terminal motifs. Error-corrected alpha and beta TCR counts from blood and skin were compared after normalization to input RNA amount. TCRdb applied fastp at Q25 and MiXCR to the public reads, then kept only in-frame beta chains. Duplicate CDR3 protein sequences are folded into a single record with the most common DNA and genes. In this record, the V and J calls reflect TCRdb's handling and not the investigators' own analysis. The sample table shows more than 45,000 distinct CDR3 sequences, and 7.2% are seen once. Jointly, the top ten make up about 9.8% of the sample.

Trimming takes 0 bases from V and 4 bases from J, and the germline ends sit 10 bases apart. Measured from the cysteine to the phenylalanine, the CDR3 is 14 residues long. Solely the CDR3 DNA is kept, with 42 bases framed from the first base. The germline V gene encodes CDR1 SNHLY and CDR2 FYNNEI. The study described a robust, sensitive protocol for amplifying, sequencing and analyzing TCRs, using 3' ligation of a UMI-containing oligonucleotide to TCR cDNA. For whole blood analysis, 2.5 ml of peripheral blood was collected from healthy adult volunteers into Tempus tubes, and RNA was extracted following the manufacturer's instructions. Total RNA was treated with RQ1 DNase, without cell sorting, prior to reverse transcription, with an input of about 1 to 1000 ng being targeted. Libraries were prepared from skin biopsies and whole blood so that pipeline robustness could be tested in samples in which T cells form a minority population.

This clonotype was seen ten or more times. Its antigen is still unknown. No per-base quality is available; no much larger clone lies one base away. The chain uses TRBV2 and TRBJ2-7, with the D call perhaps TRBD1 or TRBD2, each one matching 6 bases. The source of this sequence is a male donor in good health. The bases read TGTGCCAGCAGTGAAGCGGGGGGCGGTTACGAGCAGTACTTC. It codes for CASSEAGGGYEQYF.